This TCR beta chain was identified in a study of Graves' ophthalmopathy and Graves' hyperthyroidism. Study-wide results and limits: An 81.08% specificity and 87.88% sensitivity were achieved by a 13-signature model that separated ophthalmopathy from stable hyperthyroidism.

Note on this clonotype: The antigen is undetermined.

Exclusion criteria comprised other autoimmune diseases, uncontrolled infections, pregnancy or lactation in patients. The authors diagnosed from clinical symptoms, serum thyroxine, TRAb, thyroid ultrasound and orbital computed tomography. PBMCs were isolated from an approximately 10 ml sample of fresh peripheral blood. The germline V gene has CDR1 SGHDN and CDR2 FVKESK. The CDR3 is made up of 15 amino acids. V trimming: 4 bases; J trimming: 6 bases; junction bases outside the gene matches: 8. RNA transcripts were the template, and TCR beta CDR3 regions were amplified from them. First-round RT-PCR employed HTBI primers, with a second-round multiplex PCR after it. TCRdb itself ran the multiplex PCR reads through MiXCR, one entry per CDR3 protein. The sample holds 650,000 to 900,000 distinct CDR3 sequences, roughly 41% seen once.

The TCR originated in an adult man with Graves' ophthalmopathy. The specimen sequenced was peripheral blood. The chain employs TRBV14 and TRBJ2-2; 7 bases line up with TRBD1. Here the CDR3 DNA reads TGTGCCAGCAGCCCGTGGACAGGTCAAGCCGGGGAGCTGTTTTTT. It specifies CASSPWTGQAGELFF.